This TCR beta chain was observed in a study of vaccination and CD4 T cells after COVID-19. V shed 5 bases and J shed 1 base, with 17 bases lying between them. The CDR3 length is 16 residues. Looked up from germline, CDR1 is MDHEN and CDR2 is SYDVKM. Regarding treatment: approximately 10-day PBMC culture with coronavirus spike peptide pools or control peptides (ViraFEST assay). CD4+ T lymphocytes from the unexposed donor were collected before the COVID-19 pandemic (2011-2018). Details on this clonotype: The antigen remains undetermined.

Sequence data for DNA of cultured CD4+ T cells were generated by the Oncomine TCR Beta short-read assay. A single record per CDR3 protein comes from TCRdb applying MiXCR to the PCR reads. The sample lists about 8,400 distinct CDR3 sequences; less than 50% were seen once. The origin of this receptor is a human donor in good health. The sequenced sample consisted of CD4+ T cells from blood, cultured in vitro. The V and J genes are TRBV28 and TRBJ1-1, with TRBD1 as a possible D gene (6 bases). For the CDR3, the DNA is TGTGCCAGCAGTACGACAGGTATGATTAAGAACACTGAAGCTTTCTTT. Its protein is CASSTTGMIKNTEAFF.